This T cell receptor beta chain was recorded in a study of Graves' ophthalmopathy and Graves' hyperthyroidism. The sequenced template was RNA, covering the TCR beta CDR3 region. In the first round, RT-PCR was carried out with HTBI primers, and a multiplex PCR formed the second round. TCRdb recomputed calls from the multiplex PCR reads with MiXCR, one row per CDR3 protein. The table includes approximately 480,000 distinct CDR3 sequences, roughly an eighth detected once. Germline V gives CDR1 SNHLY, CDR2 FYNNEI. The CDR3 extends over 14 amino acids. Deletions cut 5 bases from V and 9 bases from J, with 14 bases between. Those donors who had ophthalmopathy presented with moderate-to-severe activity, a CAS of ≥3, a NOSPECS of ≥4 and a duration under 3 months. Symptoms, serum thyroxine and TRAb, thyroid ultrasound, and orbital computed tomography formed the diagnostic basis. The PBMCs had their origin in approximately 10 ml of fresh peripheral blood.

This chain links TRBV2 with TRBJ1-6; the D is unclear. This clonotype was sampled from a woman between 25 and 40 years old with Graves' ophthalmopathy. Sequenced sample: blood. Here the CDR3 reads CASSSAISTSPLHF. The CDR3 DNA is TGTGCCAGCAGTTCAGCAATTTCAACTTCACCCCTCCACTTT.